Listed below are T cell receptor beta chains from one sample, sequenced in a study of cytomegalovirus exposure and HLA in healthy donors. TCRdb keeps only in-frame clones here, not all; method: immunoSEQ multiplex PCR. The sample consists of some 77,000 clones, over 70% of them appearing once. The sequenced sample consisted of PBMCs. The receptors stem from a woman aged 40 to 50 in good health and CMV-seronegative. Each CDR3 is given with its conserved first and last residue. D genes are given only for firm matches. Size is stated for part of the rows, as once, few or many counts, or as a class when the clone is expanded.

CDR3 protein: CASRGRLQDGYTF
CDR3 DNA: TGTGCCAGCAGGGGGCGCCTGCAGGATGGCTACACCTTC
clone size: .
J gene: TRBJ1-2
D gene: .
V gene: TRBV6-5

CDR3 protein: CASKETGTNTEAFF
CDR3 DNA: TGTGCCAGCAAGGAGACAGGCACGAACACTGAAGCTTTCTTT
clone size: .
J gene: TRBJ1-1
D gene: .
V gene: TRBV13

CDR3 protein: CASRRTSGSNEQFF
CDR3 DNA: TGTGCCAGCAGAAGGACTAGCGGGAGCAATGAGCAGTTCTTC
clone size: large
J gene: TRBJ2-1
D gene: TRBD2
V gene: TRBV6-4

CDR3 protein: CASSPTQGVEQYF
CDR3 DNA: TGTGCCAGCAGTCCCACCCAGGGGGTCGAGCAGTACTTC
clone size: .
J gene: TRBJ2-7
D gene: TRBD1
V gene: TRBV28

CDR3 protein: CASSLSGGELFF
CDR3 DNA: TGTGCCAGCAGTTTGAGCGGCGGGGAGCTGTTTTTT
clone size: .
J gene: TRBJ2-2
D gene: .
V gene: TRBV28

CDR3 protein: CAISGTDQETQYF
CDR3 DNA: TGTGCCATCAGCGGGACAGACCAAGAGACCCAGTACTTC
clone size: few
J gene: TRBJ2-5
D gene: TRBD1
V gene: TRBV10-3

CDR3 protein: CASSRDRPYEQYF
CDR3 DNA: TGTGCCAGCAGTCGGGACAGACCCTACGAGCAGTACTTC
clone size: .
J gene: TRBJ2-7
D gene: TRBD1
V gene: TRBV6-8

CDR3 protein: CASSPRDYGYTF
CDR3 DNA: TGTGCCAGCAGCCCACGGGACTATGGCTACACCTTC
clone size: .
J gene: TRBJ1-2
D gene: .
V gene: TRBV7-2

CDR3 protein: CASSFGGGLGANVLTF
CDR3 DNA: TGTGCCAGCAGCTTCGGGGGAGGCCTTGGGGCCAACGTCCTGACTTTC
clone size: medium-sized
J gene: TRBJ2-6
D gene: .
V gene: TRBV5-6

CDR3 protein: CASSRVNTEAFF
CDR3 DNA: TGTGCCAGCAGTAGAGTGAACACTGAAGCTTTCTTT
clone size: few
J gene: TRBJ1-1
D gene: .
V gene: TRBV5-6

CDR3 protein: CASSPSGGSYEQYF
CDR3 DNA: TGCGCCAGCAGCCCTAGCGGGGGCTCCTACGAGCAGTACTTC
clone size: .
J gene: TRBJ2-7
D gene: TRBD2
V gene: TRBV10-1

CDR3 protein: CASSYHPTNTEDFF
CDR3 DNA: TGTGCCAGCAGTTACCATCCCACTAACACTGAAGATTTCTTT
clone size: few
J gene: TRBJ1-1
D gene: .
V gene: TRBV6-5

CDR3 protein: CASSKLAGSGTDTQYF
CDR3 DNA: TGTGCCAGCAGTAAACTAGCGGGGAGCGGCACAGATACGCAGTATTTT
clone size: .
J gene: TRBJ2-3
D gene: TRBD2
V gene: TRBV6-4

CDR3 protein: CAIRPYGRGTTSHEQFF
CDR3 DNA: TGTGCCATCAGACCCTATGGTAGGGGGACTACATCCCATGAGCAGTTCTTC
clone size: .
J gene: TRBJ2-1
D gene: .
V gene: TRBV10-3